A single TCR beta chain is shown here with its context. Together with a sample-barcoded 5' primer, a J-beta primer mix was included in a second PCR lasting about 6 to 11 cycles. TCRdb redid the calling of the 5' RACE reads with MiXCR, one entry per CDR3 protein. Counted here are around 690,000 distinct CDR3 sequences, roughly 50% occurring once; the ten biggest clones make up over 30%. This specimen comes from a study of blood T cells in healthy people across ages. Germline V CDR1 and CDR2: SGHVS, FQNEAQ. The CDR3 is 20 residues long. The sequence derives from a man in his sixties in good health. V is TRBV7-8 and J is TRBJ2-1, with 7 bases fitting TRBD2. The J call may not be correct, given that the DNA end is closer to TRBJ2-7. The sequenced sample consisted of blood. The CDR3 is CASSPGPGQGSSGSYNEQYF. CDR3 in DNA: TGTGCCAGCAGCCCAGGGCCCGGGCAGGGATCTAGCGGCTCCTACAATGAGCAGTACTTC.